These 13 T cell receptor beta chains were sequenced from one sample in a study of blood T cell repertoires in COVID-19. The protocol was immunoSEQ multiplex PCR, while the TCRdb copy is restricted to in-frame clones and leaves out a portion. The sample carries 150,000 to 200,000 clones, about 82% recorded once. Sequencing was carried out using peripheral blood. The receptors stem from a woman in her twenties or thirties with acute or convalescent COVID-19.

This chain connects TRBV7-2 to TRBJ2-1, with TRBD2 identical over 10 bases. The CDR3 extends over 16 amino acids. Germline CDR1 is SGHTA and CDR2 is FQGNSA. The V segment lost 3 bases and the J segment 6 bases; nucleotides outside the gene matches: 8. In DNA, the CDR3 is TGTGCCAGCAGCTTGGTGGGACTAGCGACATCCAATGAGCAGTTCTTC. Translating gives CASSLVGLATSNEQFF.

The chain joins TRBV7-9 to TRBJ1-2; the match to TRBD1 covers 11 bases. Trimming cost V 1 base and J 5 bases; bases outside gene matches: 15. The V gene's germline CDR1 is SEHNR and CDR2 FQNEAQ (reference sequence). The CDR3 length is 19 residues. The DNA for the CDR3 is TGTGCCAGCAGCTTAGTCGGACAGGGGGCTCAGAGGCGAACGTATGGCTACACCTTC. It encodes CASSLVGQGAQRRTYGYTF.

This clone occurred a few times. V gene TRBV2 combines with J gene TRBJ1-2; 9 nucleotides agree with TRBD1. The V segment lost 6 bases and the J segment 3 bases; nucleotides outside the gene matches: 8. Germline CDR1 SNHLY, CDR2 FYNNEI. The CDR3 sequence is 15 residues long. The CDR3, as DNA: TGTGCCAGCAGGCCAGGACAGGGGTCTTACTATGGCTACACCTTC. The encoded protein is CASRPGQGSYYGYTF.

The V and J genes are TRBV15 and TRBJ2-7; 7 nucleotides align to TRBD2. This CDR3 spans 14 amino acids. Germline CDR1 is LNHNV and CDR2 is YYDKDF (reference sequence). Unmatched junction bases numbered 8, after V lost 3 bases and J lost 6 bases. CDR3 sequence: CATSRTSSFSEQYF. CDR3 in DNA: TGTGCCACCAGCAGGACTAGCTCCTTTTCCGAGCAGTACTTC.

The gene calls are TRBV5-6 and TRBJ2-1, with TRBD2 identical over 7 bases. CDR3 length: 15 amino acids. Trimming took 4 bases from V and 5 from J; bases not matched to a gene: 9. The germline V gene has CDR1 SGHDT and CDR2 YYEEEE. CDR3 amino acids: CASSPIKLANNEQFF. CDR3 DNA sequence: TGTGCCAGCAGCCCCATTAAACTAGCGAACAATGAGCAGTTCTTC. Variable domain in full (rest from reference TRBV5-6 and TRBJ2-1): DAGVTQSPTHLIKTRGQQVTLRCSPKSGHDTVSWYQQALGQGPQFIFQYYEEEERQRGNFPDRFSGHQFPNYSSELNVNALLLGDSALYLCASSPIKLANNEQFFGPGTRLTVL.

The chain combines TRBV19 with TRBJ2-7; maybe TRBD2 (7 bases). V shed 1 base and J shed 2 bases, with 12 bases lying between them. Germline V gene sequence: CDR1 LNHDA, CDR2 SQIVND (reference sequence). The CDR3 loop spans 15 amino acids. CDR3 residues: CASSIGGGAPYEQYF. CDR3 nucleotide sequence: TGTGCCAGTAGTATAGGAGGGGGGGCCCCCTACGAGCAGTACTTC. Supplemented by reference TRBV19 and TRBJ2-7, the full variable domain reads DGGITQSPKYLFRKEGQNVTLSCEQNLNHDAMYWYRQDPGQGLRLIYYSQIVNDFQKGDIAEGYSVSREKKESFPLTVTSAQKNPTAFYLCASSIGGGAPYEQYFGPGTRLTVT.

CDR3 in amino acids: CASSPGGWNTGELFF. For the CDR3, the DNA is TGTGCCAGTAGCCCAGGGGGCTGGAACACCGGGGAGCTGTTTTTT. The chain couples TRBV19 to TRBJ2-2, with 8 nucleotides matching TRBD1. The CDR3 covers 15 residues. Germline CDR1 and CDR2: LNHDA and SQIVND (reference sequence). Trimming took 6 bases from V and 1 from J; bases not matched to a gene: 4.

The CDR3 region is CATSSDRGLGGYTF. For the CDR3, the DNA is TGTGCCACCAGCAGCGACAGGGGGCTTGGTGGCTACACCTTC. The gene calls are TRBV15 and TRBJ1-2; TRBD1 agrees at 10 bases. The CDR3 extends over 14 amino acids. Germline CDR1 is LNHNV and CDR2 is YYDKDF (reference sequence). The junction had 5 bases not matched to a gene; V was cut back by 3 bases and J by 7 bases. Filled out from reference TRBV15 and TRBJ1-2, the complete variable domain reads DAMVIQNPRYQVTQFGKPVTLSCSQTLNHNVMYWYQQKSSQAPKLLFHYYDKDFNNEADTPDNFQSRRPNTSFCFLDIRSPGLGDTAMYLCATSSDRGLGGYTFGSGTRLTVV.

This sequence joins TRBV5-8 and TRBJ1-5; no clear D. CDR1 is SGHTS and CDR2 is YDEGEE in the germline V gene. V was cut by 4 bases and J by 0 bases, with 11 bases left in between. The CDR3 totals 15 residues. The CDR3 region is CASSPEAYSNQPQHF. The CDR3 DNA reads as TGTGCCAGCAGCCCGGAAGCGTATAGCAATCAGCCCCAGCATTTT.

This chain connects TRBV30 to TRBJ1-4, with D possibly TRBD1 on 6 matching bases. The germline CDR1 and CDR2 sequences are GTSNPN and SVGIG (reference sequence). The CDR3 totals 14 residues. V dropped 3 bases and J dropped 1 base, with 9 bases sitting between them. The CDR3 DNA follows: TGTGCCTGGAGGCCACAGGGAACTAATGAAAAACTGTTTTTT. It codes for CAWRPQGTNEKLFF.

J is TRBJ2-3 and V is TRBV5-4; possible D gene TRBD1, 6 bases. Trimming shortened V by 4 bases and J by 2 bases, and 14 bases separated the two germline ends. Germline CDR1 is SGHNT and CDR2 is YYREEE (reference sequence). The CDR3 has 15 amino acids. CDR3 nucleotide sequence: TGTGCCAGCAGCAAAACAGGGAAACTCACAGATACGCAGTATTTT. It yields the protein CASSKTGKLTDTQYF.

V and J are TRBV28 and TRBJ2-3, with D tentatively TRBD1 (5 bases). This CDR3 contains 16 residues. Germline CDR1 reads MDHEN; CDR2 reads SYDVKM. Trimming removed 4 bases from V and 6 bases from J, with 20 bases in between. The CDR3 DNA sequence: TGTGCCAGCAGTTCCCAAGGGGTCCCCCCCTCGGATACGCAGTATTTT. Amino acids: CASSSQGVPPSDTQYF.

On this clone: The same CDR3 can be traced to other DNA sequences in this sample. The V and J genes are TRBV19 and TRBJ2-3; D is unresolved. Trimming pared 5 bases from V and 0 bases from J, leaving 9 bases between. This CDR3 comprises 14 residues. The germline CDR1 and CDR2 sequences are LNHDA and SQIVND (reference sequence). The CDR3 loop is CASSLRLSTDTQYF. The CDR3 region has the DNA TGTGCCAGTAGTCTCCGACTGAGCACAGATACGCAGTATTTT.